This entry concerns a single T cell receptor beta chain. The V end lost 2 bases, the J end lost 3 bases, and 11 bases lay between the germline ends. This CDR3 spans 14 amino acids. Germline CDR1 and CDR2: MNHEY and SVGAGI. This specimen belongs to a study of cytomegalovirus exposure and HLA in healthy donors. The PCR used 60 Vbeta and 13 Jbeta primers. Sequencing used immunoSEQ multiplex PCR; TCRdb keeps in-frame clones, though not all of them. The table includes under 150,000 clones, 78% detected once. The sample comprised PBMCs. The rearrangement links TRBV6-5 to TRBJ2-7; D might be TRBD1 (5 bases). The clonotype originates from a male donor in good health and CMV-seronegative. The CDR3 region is CASSYRQRFYEQYF. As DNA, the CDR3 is TGTGCCAGCAGTTACAGACAGCGATTCTACGAGCAGTACTTC.